This TCR beta chain comes out of a study of response to subunit inactivated influenza vaccine. TCRdb redid the calling of the RT-PCR reads with MiXCR, one entry per CDR3 protein. The sample carries around 850,000 distinct CDR3 sequences, around 18% recorded once. CDR1 and CDR2 (germline): LGHNA, YSLEER. This CDR3 is built from 17 residues. The ends lost 4 bases at V and 3 bases at J; junction bases unmatched: 8. The source was PBMCs from blood, collected more than 4 days after vaccination. The TCR comes from a man aged 45 to 65 who received an inactivated influenza vaccine. This rearrangement joins TRBV4-3 to TRBJ2-3; 12 bases are shared with TRBD2. CDR3 region: CASSRQGLAGPTDTQYF. CDR3 in DNA: TGCGCCAGCAGCCGGCAGGGACTAGCGGGTCCAACAGATACGCAGTATTTT.